This entry features one TCR beta chain sequence. Its specificity is not known. These data originate in a study of T-cell reconstitution after alpha-beta-depleted transplantation in children. The study's findings and limits: Surviving recipient T cells and thymic progenitors underlay high day-60 TCRbeta diversity in some patients. The study reportedly traced alpha-beta T cells about two months after transplant to several hundred expanded graft clones. T-cell numbers and diversity, one year after transplant, stemmed largely from T cells that were newly produced.

A TCRbeta library incorporating unique molecular identifiers was prepared. TCRdb reprocessed the PCR reads via MiXCR and lists one record per CDR3 protein. The sample holds over 100,000 distinct CDR3 sequences, around a tenth seen once. The CDR3 spans 15 residues. The V gene's germline CDR1 is MGHRA and CDR2 YSYEKL. V was trimmed by 1 base and J by 4 bases, leaving 11 bases between them. The sample in question was PBMCs, obtained before TCRalphabeta/CD19-depleted stem cell transplant. The sequence derives from a boy younger than 10 with acute lymphoblastic leukemia, due to receive a stem cell transplant. This chain joins TRBV4-1 and TRBJ2-1, with D possibly being TRBD2 (6 bases). CDR3 sequence: CASSQAGVGYNEQFF. In DNA form, the CDR3 reads TGCGCCAGCAGCCAAGCGGGAGTGGGGTACAATGAGCAGTTCTTC.